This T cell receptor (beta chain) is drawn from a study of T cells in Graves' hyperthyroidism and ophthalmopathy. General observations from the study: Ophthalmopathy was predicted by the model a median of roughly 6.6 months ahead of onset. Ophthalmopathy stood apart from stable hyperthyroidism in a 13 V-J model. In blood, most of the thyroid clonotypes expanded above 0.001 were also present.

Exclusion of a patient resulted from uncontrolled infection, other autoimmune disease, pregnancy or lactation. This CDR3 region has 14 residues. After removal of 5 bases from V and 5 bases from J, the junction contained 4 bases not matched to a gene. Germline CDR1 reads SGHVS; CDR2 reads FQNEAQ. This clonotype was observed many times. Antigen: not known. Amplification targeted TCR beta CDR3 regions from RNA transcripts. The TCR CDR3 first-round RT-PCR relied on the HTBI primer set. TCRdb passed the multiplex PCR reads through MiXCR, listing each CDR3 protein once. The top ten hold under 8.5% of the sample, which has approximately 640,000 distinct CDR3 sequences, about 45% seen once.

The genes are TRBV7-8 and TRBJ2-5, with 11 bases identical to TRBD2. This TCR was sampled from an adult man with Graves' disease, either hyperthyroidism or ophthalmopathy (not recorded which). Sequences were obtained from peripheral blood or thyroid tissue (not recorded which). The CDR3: CASSGSGGVETQYF. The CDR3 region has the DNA TGTGCCAGCAGCGGTAGCGGGGGGGTGGAGACCCAGTACTTC.